Each of the 25 T cell receptor beta chains below was sequenced from the same sample in a study of T cell repertoires in cytomegalovirus infection (dated by TCRdb to about 2019). Sequencing was carried out with an Illumina HiSeq 1500. Starting from the raw public reads, TCRdb applied fastp trimming at Q25, assembled clones with MiXCR and retained in-frame beta chains. Here each entry gathers all rows of one CDR3 protein and keeps the most common genes and DNA. Across this sample there are about 120,000 distinct CDR3 sequences, with 10% seen only once. 31% of the sample rests with the top ten. Their antigens remain unidentified. What was sequenced was PBMCs, sequenced either directly or after in vitro stimulation (not recorded which). The receptors here all came from a human donor in good health (CMV status not recorded). Some clones in this sample may be carry-over from other donors' samples.

This clonotype was observed a few times. J is TRBJ2-7 and V is TRBV10-3, with TRBD2 matching over 10 bases. V lost 4 bases to trimming and J lost 2 bases; unmatched junction nucleotides: 5. Germline-derived CDR1 and CDR2 are ENHRY and SYGVKD. The CDR3 is 15 residues long. The CDR3 region has the DNA TGTGCCATCAGTGGCTTAGCGGGAGGCGCCTACGAGCAGTACTTC. Protein sequence: CAISGLAGGAYEQYF.

Ten or more counts support this clonotype. J is TRBJ1-1 and V is TRBV28; unclear D gene. The CDR3 contains 12 residues. Looked up from germline, CDR1 is MDHEN and CDR2 is SYDVKM. Trimming took off 10 bases at V and 1 base at J, with 10 bases between the two ends. The CDR3 region has the DNA TGTGCCACCTCCACGGGGAACACTGAAGCTTTCTTT. Translation: CATSTGNTEAFF.

This clonotype was counted between two and nine times. V usage is TRBV6-5 and J usage is TRBJ2-4, with TRBD1 as a possible D gene (6 bases). Germline V CDR1 and CDR2: MNHEY, SVGAGI. The CDR3 runs to 14 residues. V was trimmed by 4 bases and J by 1 base, leaving 8 bases between them. This CDR3 is CASSSGQAKNIQYF. In nucleotides, the CDR3 is TGTGCCAGCAGTTCCGGACAGGCCAAAAACATTCAGTACTTC.

This clonotype appeared many times. The rearrangement links TRBV2 to TRBJ2-4; D call uncertain. The CDR3 has 15 amino acids. V gave up 6 bases and J gave up 1 base, with 13 bases separating them. Germline CDR1 reads SNHLY; CDR2 reads FYNNEI. CDR3 region: CASRATTVAKNIQYF. CDR3 nucleotide sequence: TGTGCCAGCAGGGCAACTACAGTGGCCAAAAACATTCAGTACTTC.

This clonotype was detected only a few times. The chain recombines TRBV2 with TRBJ2-1; unclear D gene. Looked up from germline, CDR1 is SNHLY and CDR2 is FYNNEI. Between the trimmed V and J ends, which lost 1 base and 6 bases, there was a span of 10 bases. This CDR3 spans 14 amino acids. The CDR3 DNA reads TGTGCCAGCAGTGAAGGGACCCCCCCCAATGAGCAGTTCTTC. Protein product: CASSEGTPPNEQFF.

This clonotype was seen only a few times. The rearrangement uses TRBV6-2 or TRBV6-3 and TRBJ2-7, with D hard to call. Germline V gene sequence: CDR1 MNHEY, CDR2 SVGEGT. CDR3 length: 13 amino acids. The V end was cut by 5 bases, the J end by 7 bases, with 15 bases between. CDR3 sequence reads: CASSPGPLEEQYF. The CDR3 DNA sequence: TGTGCCAGCAGTCCCGGGCCCCTCGAGGAGCAGTACTTC.

This chain uses TRBV12-3 or TRBV12-4 with TRBJ2-3; no reliable D call. This CDR3 region has 14 residues. Trimming shortened V by 7 bases and J by 5 bases, and 16 bases separated the two germline ends. The CDR3 reads CASKKLGVGDTQYF. CDR3 nucleotides: TGTGCCAGCAAGAAGCTCGGAGTTGGAGATACGCAGTATTTT.

The sample holds many counts of this clonotype. The rearrangement links TRBV7-2 to TRBJ1-5, with 9 bases matching TRBD1. The length of the CDR3 is 16 residues. Germline-derived CDR1 and CDR2 are SGHTA and FQGNSA. The V gene end was trimmed by 2 bases and the J gene end by 7 bases; junction bases not matched to a gene: 9. CDR3 in DNA: TGTGCCAGCAGCTTATCCGGACAGGGGATAGGACAGCCCCAGCATTTT. Translating it yields CASSLSGQGIGQPQHF.

The sample holds many counts of this clonotype. V gene TRBV4-1 combines with J gene TRBJ1-5, with 9 bases aligning to TRBD1. The ends lost 3 bases at V and 0 bases at J; junction bases unmatched: 6. Germline-derived CDR1 and CDR2 are MGHRA and YSYEKL. The CDR3 runs to 17 residues. The CDR3 nucleotides are TGCGCCAGCAGCCATCCGGGACAGGGACCTAGCAATCAGCCCCAGCATTTT. This translates into CASSHPGQGPSNQPQHF.

This clonotype has just a few counts. The chain uses TRBV4-3 and TRBJ2-3; weak D call: TRBD2 (6 bases). CDR1 and CDR2 (germline): LGHNA, YSLEER. Trimming shortened V by 2 bases and J by 10 bases, and 13 bases separated the two germline ends. This CDR3 is built from 13 residues. The CDR3 sequence: CASSQMSGHAQYF. The CDR3, as DNA: TGCGCCAGCAGCCAAATGAGCGGGCACGCGCAGTATTTT.

This clonotype was counted ten times or more. The chain carries TRBV19 and TRBJ2-1; 7 bases match TRBD2. Germline assignment: CDR1 LNHDA and CDR2 SQIVND (reference sequence). The CDR3 consists of 14 residues. The V and J ends lost 3 bases and 15 bases, in that order; junction bases with no gene match: 14. As DNA, the CDR3 is TGTGCCAGTAGTATCGGACTAGAGGGGATTATAACGTTCTTC. Translated: CASSIGLEGIITFF.

This clonotype appeared a few times. This chain uses TRBV20-1 with TRBJ2-5, with 7 bases aligning to TRBD2. V shed 5 bases, J shed 5 bases, and the junction held 8 bases outside the gene matches. Germline V lookup: CDR1 DFQATT, CDR2 SNEGSKA (reference sequence). The CDR3 consists of 13 residues. CDR3 nucleotides: TGCAGTGCTCCTGGACTAGTGGGTGAGACCCAGTACTTC. Translation: CSAPGLVGETQYF.

The table lists this clonotype with many counts. The chain is built from TRBV6-6 and TRBJ2-5; 9 nucleotides line up with TRBD2. This CDR3 comprises 13 residues. V lost 7 bases and J lost 5; bases outside the gene matches: 5. The germline gives CDR1 MNHNY, CDR2 SVGAGI (reference sequence). Here the CDR3 reads CASITRGGETQYF. The CDR3 coding sequence is TGTGCCAGCATTACGCGGGGGGGGGAGACCCAGTACTTC.

This clonotype was seen only a few times. The chain employs TRBV3-1 and TRBJ2-5, with 11 bases lining up with TRBD2. V gave up 6 bases and J gave up 2 bases; unmatched junction bases: 5. CDR3 length: 15 amino acids. CDR1 is LGHDT and CDR2 is YNNKEL in the germline V gene (reference sequence). In DNA form, the CDR3 reads TGTGCCAGCAGTCGGACTAGCGGGCCTCAAGAGACCCAGTACTTC. It specifies CASSRTSGPQETQYF.

The chain combines TRBV6-1 with TRBJ2-7; D gene unclear. Deletions cut 1 base from V and 2 bases from J, with 3 bases between. Germline V CDR1 and CDR2: MNHNS, SASEGT. This CDR3 is built from 12 residues. CDR3 nucleotide sequence: TGTGCCAGCAGTGAAGGTGCCTACGAGCAGTACGTC. Translating gives CASSEGAYEQYV.

This clonotype has more than one count but fewer than ten. The rearrangement joins TRBV18 to TRBJ2-1; D not certain. Germline V CDR1 and CDR2: KGHSH, LQKENI. V was pared by 1 base and J by 3 bases, with 10 bases between. This CDR3 is 15 amino acids long. The DNA of the CDR3 is TGTGCCAGCTCACCACGATTAGGGAACTACAATGAGCAGTTCTTC. Encoded protein: CASSPRLGNYNEQFF. Looking up the rest from reference TRBV18 and TRBJ2-1 gives the full variable domain: NAGVMQNPRHLVRRRGQEARLRCSPMKGHSHVYWYRQLPEEGLKFMVYLQKENIIDESGMPKERFSAEFPKEGPSILRIQQVVRGDSAAYFCASSPRLGNYNEQFFGPGTRLTVL.

This clonotype was counted ten times or more. The V and J genes are TRBV7-2 and TRBJ1-2, with TRBD1 as a possible D gene (5 bases). CDR1 SGHTA and CDR2 FQGNSA come from the germline V gene. The CDR3 is 17 amino acids. The V end lost 0 bases, the J end lost 4 bases, and 18 bases lay between the germline ends. The DNA for the CDR3 is TGTGCCAGCAGCTTAGCGCTACCCGGGGGGGGGACCTATGGCTACACCTTC. Protein sequence: CASSLALPGGGTYGYTF.

This clonotype showed up just a few times. The rearrangement uses TRBV5-4 and TRBJ2-5; tentative D call: TRBD2 (7 bases). The germline V and J ends were trimmed by 7 bases and 4 bases, with 17 bases remaining between them. From germline, CDR1 is SGHNT and CDR2 YYREEE (reference sequence). The CDR3 contains 14 residues. CDR3 in DNA: TGTGCCAGCCACACCCAGGGGAGGGCAGAGACCCAGTACTTC. Translated, it gives CASHTQGRAETQYF. Full variable domain (outside the CDR3, taken from reference TRBV5-4 and TRBJ2-5): ETGVTQSPTHLIKTRGQQVTLRCSSQSGHNTVSWYQQALGQGPQFIFQYYREEENGRGNFPPRFSGLQFPNYSSELNVNALELDDSALYLCASHTQGRAETQYFGPGTRLLVL.

This clonotype has at least ten counts. J is TRBJ2-3 and V is TRBV7-2; D remains ambiguous. The CDR3 has 13 residues. Germline-derived CDR1 and CDR2 are SGHTA and FQGNSA. The germline V and J ends were trimmed by 4 bases and 0 bases, with 5 bases remaining between them. The CDR3 bases are TGTGCCAGCAGCTCCAGCAGCACAGATACGCAGTATTTT. Translated: CASSSSSTDTQYF.

At least ten counts were recorded for this clonotype. This chain links TRBV6-2 or TRBV6-3 with TRBJ2-7, with a tentative D call TRBD1 (7 bases). Trimming cost V 4 bases and J 12 bases, with 19 bases left between them. The CDR3 contains 13 residues. In germline, CDR1 is MNHEY, CDR2 SVGEGT. CDR3 in DNA: TGTGCCAGCAGTTTGAAGGGGGCTGTGGGACTGTACTTC. Translating gives CASSLKGAVGLYF.

This clonotype was detected a few times. V is TRBV28 and J is TRBJ2-7; possible D gene TRBD2, 5 bases. Germline V gene sequence: CDR1 MDHEN, CDR2 SYDVKM. CDR3 length equals 15 residues. V lost 3 bases and J lost 0, with 12 bases in between. The CDR3 loop reads CASSLEDGSSYEQYF. DNA of the CDR3: TGTGCCAGCAGTTTGGAGGACGGCAGCTCCTACGAGCAGTACTTC.

This clonotype was observed many times. The rearrangement joins TRBV19 to TRBJ2-4, with 12 bases lining up with TRBD2. Trimming cost V 4 bases and J 1 base; bases outside gene matches: 8. CDR3 length equals 18 residues. Germline CDR1 and CDR2: LNHDA and SQIVND (reference sequence). The CDR3: CASSTATSGRIAKNIQYF. The CDR3, as DNA: TGTGCCAGTAGTACCGCCACTAGCGGGAGGATCGCCAAAAACATTCAGTACTTC.

The J gene is TRBJ2-1, the V gene TRBV20-1; 8 nucleotides line up with TRBD2. Germline V gene lookup returns CDR1 DFQATT and CDR2 SNEGSKA (reference sequence). This CDR3 is built from 18 residues. V shed 0 bases, J shed 4 bases, and the junction held 14 bases outside the gene matches. CDR3 region: CSARDSGLAGLRYNEQFF. The CDR3 nucleotides read TGCAGTGCTAGAGATAGTGGGCTAGCGGGCCTAAGGTACAATGAGCAGTTCTTC.

This clonotype showed up many times. CDR3 amino acids: CASSQVRNGIGEQYF. In DNA form, the CDR3 reads TGTGCCAGCAGCCAAGTTAGAAACGGAATAGGGGAGCAGTACTTC. The V and J genes are TRBV4-2 and TRBJ2-7; no clear D gene. From germline, CDR1 is LGHNA and CDR2 YNFKEQ. V was pared by 1 base and J by 7 bases, with 17 bases between. The CDR3 is made up of 15 amino acids.

This clonotype has a handful of counts. This chain joins TRBV27 and TRBJ2-5; TRBD1 matches 12 bases. The CDR3 is 16 amino acids. Germline V gene lookup returns CDR1 MNHEY and CDR2 SMNVEV (reference sequence). With 5 bases clipped from V and 1 base from J, the junction kept 5 bases outside the gene matches. The chain's CDR3 is CASSPGTGGLQETQYF. The CDR3 nucleotides are TGTGCCAGCAGTCCCGGGACAGGGGGCCTCCAAGAGACCCAGTACTTC.